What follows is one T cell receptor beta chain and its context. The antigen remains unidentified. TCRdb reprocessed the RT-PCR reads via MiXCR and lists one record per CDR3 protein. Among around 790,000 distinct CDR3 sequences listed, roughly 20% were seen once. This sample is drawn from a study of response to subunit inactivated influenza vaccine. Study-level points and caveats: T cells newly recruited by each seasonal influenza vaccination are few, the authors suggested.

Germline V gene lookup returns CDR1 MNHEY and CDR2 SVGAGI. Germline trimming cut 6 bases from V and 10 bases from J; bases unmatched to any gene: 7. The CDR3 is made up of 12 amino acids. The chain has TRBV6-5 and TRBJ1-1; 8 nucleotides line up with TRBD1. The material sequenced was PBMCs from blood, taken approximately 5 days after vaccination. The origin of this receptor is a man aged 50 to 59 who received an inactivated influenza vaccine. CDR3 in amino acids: CASSPGQGTAFF. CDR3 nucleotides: TGTGCCAGCAGCCCCGGACAGGGAACAGCTTTCTTT.